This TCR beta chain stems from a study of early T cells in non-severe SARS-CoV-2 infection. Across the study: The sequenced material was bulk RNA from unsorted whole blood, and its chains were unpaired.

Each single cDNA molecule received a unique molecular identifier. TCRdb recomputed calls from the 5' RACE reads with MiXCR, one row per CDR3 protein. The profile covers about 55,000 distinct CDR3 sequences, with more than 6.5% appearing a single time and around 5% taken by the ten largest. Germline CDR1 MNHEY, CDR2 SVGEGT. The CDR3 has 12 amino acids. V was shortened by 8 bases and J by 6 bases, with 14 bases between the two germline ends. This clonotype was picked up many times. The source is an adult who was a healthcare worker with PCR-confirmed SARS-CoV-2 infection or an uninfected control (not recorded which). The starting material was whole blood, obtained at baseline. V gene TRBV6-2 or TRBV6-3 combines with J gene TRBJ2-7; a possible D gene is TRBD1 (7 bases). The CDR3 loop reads CASAGQSSEQYF. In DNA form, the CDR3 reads TGTGCCAGCGCGGGACAGTCGTCCGAGCAGTACTTC.